The following is a TCR beta chain sequence with its context. The specificity of this receptor is unknown. This entry comes from a study of CXCR3-negative and CXCR3-positive naive CD8 T cells (dated by TCRdb to the late 2010s). About the study as a whole: In total, some 140 million TRB reads were obtained, which works out to roughly 1.5 +/- 0.3 million reads per library. Data from 11 donors, pooled across two independent experiments, went into the diversity and physicochemical repertoire analyses. For the TRBV-TRBJ cluster analysis, the naive subsets came from 5 donors, while the memory cells came from 3 donors.

Each CD8+ T cell subset was flow-sorted in triplicate, and a few hundred thousand cells per subset were placed directly into RLT lysis buffer. To exclude memory contaminants, naive CD8+ T cells were stringently defined as CD45RO-CCR7+CD27+CD95-. Peripheral blood mononuclear cells were isolated from buffy coats using standard density gradient centrifugation. A FACSAria III was used to flow-sort naive CXCR3-negative and CXCR3-positive CD8+ T cells. Total RNA was extracted from sorted cells with an RNeasy Mini Kit. Instrument used: NextSeq 550. The Human TCR Profiling Kit (MiLaboratory) was used to prepare UMI-labeled 5' RACE TRB cDNA libraries. The full amount of extracted RNA was used for cDNA synthesis, and the full amount of resulting cDNA was used for PCR amplification. Libraries were prepared in parallel with an identical number of PCR cycles. Per the original workflow: With a minimum of two reads required per UMI, MIGEC and MiXCR pulled out about 53,000 +/- 10,000 unique UMI-labeled TRB cDNA molecules from each library. Each library averaged approximately 40,000 +/- 10,000 functional in-frame TRB CDR3 nucleotide clonotypes without stop codons. After downsampling to 5000 UMI-labeled TRB molecules per sample, diversity metrics, including normalized Shannon-Wiener and Chao1, were computed in VDJtools. For the central five CDR3 residues, VDJtools calculated physicochemical properties weighted by clonotype size, namely interaction energy, strength, volume and Kidera factor 4. Reads reprocessed by TCRdb are summarized as one entry per CDR3 protein sequence, and DNA is absent. TCRdb assigned the V and J calls; the authors' analysis was not used. The sample table gives some 110,000 distinct CDR3 sequences. The ten most abundant clones make up 0.38% of the sample.

Measured from the cysteine to the phenylalanine, the CDR3 is 15 residues long. Only the protein sequence is given. In the germline V gene (reference sequence), CDR1 corresponds to LGHDT and CDR2 to YNNKEL. Paper-wide results and their limitations: TRBV-TRBJ usage was similar between naive CXCR3-negative and CXCR3-positive cells from the same donor, while memory cells showed distinct patterns. Because surface CD5, which is linked to self-reactivity in mice, was comparable between the naive subsets, TCR interaction strength was also inferred from the physicochemical properties of TRB CDR3s. Repertoire diversity was comparably high in both naive subsets but much lower in memory CD8+ T cells. Compared with CXCR3-negative naive cells, CXCR3-positive naive cells had TRB CDR3s with higher hydrophobicity (lower Kidera factor 4), lower energy, and higher strength and volume indices. Freshly isolated PBMCs were used for most assays because CXCR3 expression went down partially after cryopreservation.

This sequence was found in a human donor in good health. Some clones in this sample may be carry-over from other donors' samples. Sequencing was done on a sample of naive CXCR3+ CD8+ T cells from blood. This specimen's cell subset or site label, interpreted: CD45RO-CCR7+CD27+CD95- naive CD8+ T cells expressing CXCR3 (TNR3+). The sequence links TRBV3-1 to TRBJ2-5; TCRdb names TRBD1, which stays unverified in the absence of DNA. For the CDR3, the sequence is CASSWGQGHQETQYF.